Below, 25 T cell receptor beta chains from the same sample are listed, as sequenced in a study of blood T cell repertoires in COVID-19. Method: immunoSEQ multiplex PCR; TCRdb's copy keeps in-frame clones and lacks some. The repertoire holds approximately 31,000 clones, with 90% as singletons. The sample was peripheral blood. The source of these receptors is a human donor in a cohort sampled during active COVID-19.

Written as DNA, the CDR3 is TGTGCCAGTAGGCGACTAGGAGAGACCCAGTACTTC. Amino acids: CASRRLGETQYF. The chain is built from TRBV19 and TRBJ2-5; possible D gene TRBD2, 6 bases. The V end lost 6 bases, the J end lost 4 bases, and 9 bases lay between the germline ends. Germline CDR1 LNHDA, CDR2 SQIVND (reference sequence). The CDR3 covers 12 residues.

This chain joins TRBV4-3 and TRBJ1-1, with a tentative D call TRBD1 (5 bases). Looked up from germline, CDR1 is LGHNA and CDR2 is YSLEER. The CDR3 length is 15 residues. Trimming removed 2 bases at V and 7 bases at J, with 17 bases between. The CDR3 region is CASSQTTGGFSEAFF. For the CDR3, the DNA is TGCGCCAGCAGCCAAACGACCGGGGGGTTCAGTGAAGCTTTCTTT.

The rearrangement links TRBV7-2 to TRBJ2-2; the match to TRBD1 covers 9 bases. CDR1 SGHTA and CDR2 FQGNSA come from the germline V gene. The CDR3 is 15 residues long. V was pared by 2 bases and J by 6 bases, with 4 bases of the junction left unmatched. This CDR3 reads CASSLKGQGAGELFF. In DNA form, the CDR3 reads TGTGCCAGCAGCTTAAAGGGACAGGGAGCCGGGGAGCTGTTTTTT.

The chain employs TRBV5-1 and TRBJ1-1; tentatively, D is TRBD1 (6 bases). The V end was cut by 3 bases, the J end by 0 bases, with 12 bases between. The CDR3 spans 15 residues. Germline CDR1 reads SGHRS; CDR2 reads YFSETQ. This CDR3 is CASSSGQLMNTEAFF. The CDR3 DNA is TGCGCCAGCAGCTCTGGACAGCTCATGAACACTGAAGCTTTCTTT.

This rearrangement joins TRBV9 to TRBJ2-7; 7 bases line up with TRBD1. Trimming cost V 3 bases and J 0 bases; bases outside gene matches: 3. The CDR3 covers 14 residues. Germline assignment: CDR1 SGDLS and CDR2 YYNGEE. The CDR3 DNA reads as TGTGCCAGCAGCGGACAGGGTAGCTCCTACGAGCAGTACTTC. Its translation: CASSGQGSSYEQYF.

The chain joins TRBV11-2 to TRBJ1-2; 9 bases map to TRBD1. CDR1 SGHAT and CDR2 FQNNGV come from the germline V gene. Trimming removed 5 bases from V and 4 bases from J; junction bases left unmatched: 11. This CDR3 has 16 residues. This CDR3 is CASSPTAQGASYGYTF. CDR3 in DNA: TGTGCCAGCAGCCCGACGGCACAGGGGGCCTCCTATGGCTACACCTTC. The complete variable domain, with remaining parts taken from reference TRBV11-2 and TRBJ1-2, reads EAGVAQSPRYKIIEKRQSVAFWCNPISGHATLYWYQQILGQGPKLLIQFQNNGVVDDSQLPKDRFSAERLKGVDSTLKIQPAKLEDSAVYLCASSPTAQGASYGYTFGSGTRLTVV.

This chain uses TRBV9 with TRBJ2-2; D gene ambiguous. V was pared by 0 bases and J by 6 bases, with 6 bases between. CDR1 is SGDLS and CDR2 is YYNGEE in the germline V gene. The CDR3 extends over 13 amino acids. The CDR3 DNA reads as TGTGCCAGCAGCGTAGTGTTCGCCGGGGAGCTGTTTTTT. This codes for CASSVVFAGELFF.

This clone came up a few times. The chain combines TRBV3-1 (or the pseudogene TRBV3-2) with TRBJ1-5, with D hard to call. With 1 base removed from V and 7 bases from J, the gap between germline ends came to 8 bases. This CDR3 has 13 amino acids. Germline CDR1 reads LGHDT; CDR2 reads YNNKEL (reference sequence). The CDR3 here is CASSQAPSQPQHF. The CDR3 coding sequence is TGTGCCAGCAGCCAAGCCCCTTCGCAGCCCCAGCATTTT.

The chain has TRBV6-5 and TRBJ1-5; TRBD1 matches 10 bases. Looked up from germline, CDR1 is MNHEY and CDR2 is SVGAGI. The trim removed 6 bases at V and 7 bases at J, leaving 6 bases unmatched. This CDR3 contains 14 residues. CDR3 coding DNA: TGTGCCAGCAGCCCCGACAGGGGGCAACAGCCCCAGCATTTT. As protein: CASSPDRGQQPQHF.

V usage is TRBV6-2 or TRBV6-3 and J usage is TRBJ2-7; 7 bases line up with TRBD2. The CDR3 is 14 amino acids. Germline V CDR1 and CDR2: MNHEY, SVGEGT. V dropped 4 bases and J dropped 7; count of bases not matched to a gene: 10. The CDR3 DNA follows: TGTGCCAGCAGTTCCGCGGGTACCGGGAGGGAGCAGTACTTC. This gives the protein CASSSAGTGREQYF.

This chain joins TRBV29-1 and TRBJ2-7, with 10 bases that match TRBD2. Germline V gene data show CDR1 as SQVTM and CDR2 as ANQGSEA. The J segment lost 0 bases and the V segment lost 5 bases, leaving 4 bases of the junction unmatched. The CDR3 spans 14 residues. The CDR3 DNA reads TGCAGCGTTCCCTCTAGCGGGAGCTCCTACGAGCAGTACTTC. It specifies CSVPSSGSSYEQYF.

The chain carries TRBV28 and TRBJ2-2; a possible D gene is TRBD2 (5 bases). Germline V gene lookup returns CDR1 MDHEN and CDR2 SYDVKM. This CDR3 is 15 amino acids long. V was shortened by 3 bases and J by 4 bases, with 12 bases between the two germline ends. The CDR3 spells CASSFGTSATGELFF. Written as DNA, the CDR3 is TGTGCCAGCAGTTTCGGAACTAGTGCCACCGGGGAGCTGTTTTTT.

As DNA, the CDR3 is TGTGCCAGCAGCCGCCTAGGGGCTTCCTACGAGCAGTACTTC. Translation: CASSRLGASYEQYF. The chain uses TRBV11-2 and TRBJ2-7, with D tentatively TRBD1 (5 bases). Per the germline V gene, CDR1 is SGHAT and CDR2 is FQNNGV. This CDR3 spans 14 amino acids. Trimming removed 5 bases from V and 1 base from J, with 12 bases in between.

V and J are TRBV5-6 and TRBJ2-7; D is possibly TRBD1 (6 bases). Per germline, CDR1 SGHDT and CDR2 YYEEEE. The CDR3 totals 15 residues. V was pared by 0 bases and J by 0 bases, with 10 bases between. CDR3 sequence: CASSLGTVSSYEQYF. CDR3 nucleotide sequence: TGTGCCAGCAGCTTGGGGACAGTAAGCTCCTACGAGCAGTACTTC.

The CDR3 DNA follows: TGCAGTGCTAGTCCCAGATTGAACACTGAAGCTTTCTTT. This sequence encodes CSASPRLNTEAFF. The V call is TRBV20-1, the J call TRBJ1-1, with D hard to call. This CDR3 has 13 amino acids. V was clipped by 3 bases and J by 0 bases, with 8 bases between them. Germline V lookup: CDR1 DFQATT, CDR2 SNEGSKA (reference sequence).

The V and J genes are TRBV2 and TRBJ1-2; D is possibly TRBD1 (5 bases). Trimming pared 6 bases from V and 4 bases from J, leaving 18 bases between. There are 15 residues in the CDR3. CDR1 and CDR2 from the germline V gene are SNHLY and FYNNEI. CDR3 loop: CASSRETVVVYGYTF. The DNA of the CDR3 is TGTGCCAGCAGCCGAGAGACAGTCGTCGTCTATGGCTACACCTTC.

CDR3 residues: CASSLTTRETQYF. CDR3 in DNA: TGTGCCAGCAGCTTAACAACCCGGGAGACCCAGTACTTC. The chain joins TRBV7-3 to TRBJ2-5; D not resolved. CDR3 length: 13 amino acids. With 0 bases removed from V and 5 bases from J, the gap between germline ends came to 7 bases. Germline loops: CDR1 SGHTA, CDR2 FQGTGA.

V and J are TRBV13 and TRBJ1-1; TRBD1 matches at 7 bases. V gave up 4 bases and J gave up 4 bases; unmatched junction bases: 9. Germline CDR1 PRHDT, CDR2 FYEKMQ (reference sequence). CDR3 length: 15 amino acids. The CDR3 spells CASSSGQLGGTEAFF. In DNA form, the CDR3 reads TGTGCCAGCAGCTCGGGACAGCTCGGGGGCACTGAAGCTTTCTTT. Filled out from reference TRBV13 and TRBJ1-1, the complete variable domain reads AAGVIQSPRHLIKEKRETATLKCYPIPRHDTVYWYQQGPGQDPQFLISFYEKMQSDKGSIPDRFSAQQFSDYHSELNMSSLELGDSALYFCASSSGQLGGTEAFFGQGTRLTVV.

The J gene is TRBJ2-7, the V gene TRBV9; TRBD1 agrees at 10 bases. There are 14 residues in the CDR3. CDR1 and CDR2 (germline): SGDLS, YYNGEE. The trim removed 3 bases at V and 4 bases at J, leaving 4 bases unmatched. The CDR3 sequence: CASSAGTGVYEQYF. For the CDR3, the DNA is TGTGCCAGCAGCGCCGGGACAGGGGTGTACGAGCAGTACTTC.

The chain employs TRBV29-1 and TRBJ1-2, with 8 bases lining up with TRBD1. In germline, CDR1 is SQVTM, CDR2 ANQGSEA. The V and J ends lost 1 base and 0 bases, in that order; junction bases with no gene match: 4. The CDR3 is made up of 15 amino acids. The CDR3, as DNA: TGCAGCGTTGAAGTCCAGGGGGCAACTAACTATGGCTACACCTTC. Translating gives CSVEVQGATNYGYTF.

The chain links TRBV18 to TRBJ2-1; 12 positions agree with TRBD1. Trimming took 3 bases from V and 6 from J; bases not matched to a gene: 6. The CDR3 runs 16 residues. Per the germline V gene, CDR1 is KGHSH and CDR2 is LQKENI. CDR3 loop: CASSPSGTGGINEQFF. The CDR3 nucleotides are TGTGCCAGCTCACCGTCCGGGACAGGGGGCATCAATGAGCAGTTCTTC.

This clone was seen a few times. CDR3 sequence: CASSLGGPEGNQPQHF. CDR3 nucleotide sequence: TGTGCCAGCAGCTTGGGGGGGCCCGAAGGCAATCAGCCCCAGCATTTT. The rearrangement links TRBV7-9 to TRBJ1-5; maybe TRBD1 (6 bases). Germline assignment: CDR1 SEHNR and CDR2 FQNEAQ (reference sequence). V was cut by 3 bases and J by 2 bases, with 14 bases left in between. CDR3 length: 16 amino acids. Complete variable domain (other parts from reference TRBV7-9 and TRBJ1-5): DTGVSQNPRHKITKRGQNVTFRCDPISEHNRLYWYRQTLGQGPEFLTYFQNEAQLEKSRLLSDRFSAERPKGSFSTLEIQRTEQGDSAMYLCASSLGGPEGNQPQHFGDGTRLSIL.

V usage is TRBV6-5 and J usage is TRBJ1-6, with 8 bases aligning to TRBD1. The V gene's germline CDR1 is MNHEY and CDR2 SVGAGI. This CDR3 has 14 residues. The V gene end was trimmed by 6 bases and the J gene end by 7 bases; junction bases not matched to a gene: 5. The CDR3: CASSLTGGNSPLHF. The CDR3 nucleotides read TGTGCCAGCAGCCTTACAGGGGGAAATTCACCCCTCCACTTT.

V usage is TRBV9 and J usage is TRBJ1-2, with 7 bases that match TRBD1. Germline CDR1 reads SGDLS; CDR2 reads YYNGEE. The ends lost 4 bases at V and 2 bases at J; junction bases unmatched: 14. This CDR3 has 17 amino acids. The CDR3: CASSPRGTGARNYGYTF. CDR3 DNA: TGTGCCAGCAGCCCGAGGGGCACAGGGGCGAGGAACTATGGCTACACCTTC.

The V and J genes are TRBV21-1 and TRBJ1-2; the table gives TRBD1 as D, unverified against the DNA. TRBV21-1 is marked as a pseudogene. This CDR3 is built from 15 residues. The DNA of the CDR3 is TGTGCCAGCAGCACCCGGGACAGGGGCTTCTATGGCTACACCTTC. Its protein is CASSTRDRGFYGYTF.